This T cell receptor (beta chain) was captured in a study of regulatory T cells in long-lasting Graves disease. Assembly of TCR beta libraries relied on iRepertoire HTBI primers together with Arm-PCR of CDR3 regions. TCRdb redid the calling of the multiplex PCR reads with MiXCR, one entry per CDR3 protein. The sample includes about 520,000 distinct CDR3 sequences, around 11% of them seen just once. In its sample, this clonotype was seen many times. Time point noted: newly diagnosed GD, antithyroid drugs for less than 3 months. Making the TCR library involved RNA that had been extracted from PBMCs. Staff took roughly 9.1 milliliters of peripheral blood and put it into EDTA tubes. The CDR3 consists of 12 residues. Per the germline V gene, CDR1 is ENHRY and CDR2 is SYGVKD. The V gene lost 2 bases and the J gene lost 8 bases, with 10 bases spanning the gap. This sample also appeared in a second study, on T cells in Graves' hyperthyroidism and ophthalmopathy. That paper states: Thyroid ultrasound and orbital computed tomography, with clinical symptoms and serum thyroxine and TRAb, informed diagnoses.

This sample comprised peripheral blood mononuclear cells (PBMCs), obtained at new diagnosis, from a patient treated with antithyroid drugs. The chain couples TRBV10-3 to TRBJ2-7; TRBD2 is a possible D gene (6 bases). The sequence was collected from a woman aged 30 to 39 with Graves disease. The CDR3 region has the DNA TGTGCCATCAGTGAGCCGGCGGGACAGCAGTACTTC. It specifies CAISEPAGQQYF.